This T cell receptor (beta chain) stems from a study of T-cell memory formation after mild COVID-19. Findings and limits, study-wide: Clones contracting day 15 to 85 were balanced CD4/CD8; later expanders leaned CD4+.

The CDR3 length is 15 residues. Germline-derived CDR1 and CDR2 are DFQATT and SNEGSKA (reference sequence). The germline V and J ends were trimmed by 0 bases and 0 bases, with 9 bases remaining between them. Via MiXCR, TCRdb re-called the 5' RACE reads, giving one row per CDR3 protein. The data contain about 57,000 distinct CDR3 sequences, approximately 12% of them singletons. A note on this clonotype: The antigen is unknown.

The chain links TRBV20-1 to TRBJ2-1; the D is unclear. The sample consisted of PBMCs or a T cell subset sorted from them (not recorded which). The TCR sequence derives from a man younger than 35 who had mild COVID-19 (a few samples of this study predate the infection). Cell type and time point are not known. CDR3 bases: TGCAGTGCTAGAGATGTGCTGCGCTCCTACAATGAGCAGTTCTTC. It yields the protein CSARDVLRSYNEQFF.